These T cell receptor beta chains were read from a single sample in a study of T cell responses to AZD1222 COVID-19 vaccine. Measured with immunoSEQ multiplex PCR; TCRdb has only the in-frame clones, and not every one. The sample has 130,000 or so clones, 75% to 95% seen once. The sample here was peripheral blood, taken 28 days after the second AZD1222 dose. All receptors come from an adult who received the AZD1222 COVID-19 vaccine. Both conserved end residues are part of each CDR3. The D gene is left open where the match is weak. Size tells how often a clone was seen (once, few, many) or the class of an expanded clone, and some rows leave it out.

>TRBJ2-2|.|.|TRBV7-8
CATSASNTGELFF
TGTGCCACCTCGGCCTCGAACACCGGGGAGCTGTTTTTT
>TRBJ1-6|.|.|TRBV6-2/TRBV6-3
CASSGLHSYNSPLHF
TGTGCCAGCAGCGGACTCCACTCCTATAATTCACCCCTCCACTTT
>TRBJ1-4|.|TRBD1|TRBV6-1
CASSDFLGTGMVGEKLFF
TGTGCCAGCAGTGACTTCCTCGGGACAGGGATGGTTGGAGAAAAACTGTTTTTT
>TRBJ2-1|.|.|TRBV11-3
CASRRDSYNEQFF
TGTGCCAGCAGAAGAGACAGTTACAATGAGCAGTTCTTC
>TRBJ2-3|.|TRBD1|TRBV5-6
CASSLPGDSSTDTQYF
TGTGCCAGCAGCTTGCCAGGGGACAGTAGCACAGATACGCAGTATTTT
>TRBJ1-1|.|.|TRBV15
CATSAPGAEAFF
TGTGCCACCAGCGCACCAGGGGCCGAAGCTTTCTTT
>TRBJ1-2|.|.|TRBV6-6
CASSLYRDKGYTF
TGTGCCAGCAGTTTGTACCGGGACAAAGGCTACACCTTC
>TRBJ1-4|.|.|TRBV5-1
CASSREIGRNNEKLFF
TGCGCCAGCAGCCGGGAGATCGGACGAAATAATGAAAAACTGTTTTTT
>TRBJ2-1|.|.|TRBV2
CASKVGGSDEQFF
TGTGCCAGCAAGGTAGGGGGGAGTGATGAGCAGTTCTTC
>TRBJ2-1|.|TRBD2|TRBV4-3
CASSQVGGTSGRVRGNEQFF
TGCGCCAGCAGCCAAGTGGGGGGGACTAGCGGGAGAGTTCGAGGCAATGAGCAGTTCTTC
>TRBJ1-5|.|.|TRBV19
CASMGGRNQPQHF
TGTGCCAGTATGGGGGGCCGAAATCAGCCCCAGCATTTT
>TRBJ1-3|.|.|TRBV2
CASSGSTRGVSGNTIYF
TGTGCCAGCAGTGGTTCGACACGGGGAGTCTCTGGAAACACCATATATTTT
>TRBJ1-5|once|TRBD1|TRBV19
CASSTRTGSNQPQHF
TGTGCCAGTAGTACTCGGACAGGTAGCAATCAGCCCCAGCATTTT
>TRBJ1-1|once|.|TRBV6-4
CASSPGAGNTEAFF
TGTGCCAGCAGCCCCGGGGCCGGTAACACTGAAGCTTTCTTT
>TRBJ2-3|.|.|TRBV9
CASSVADYYTDTQYF
TGTGCCAGCAGCGTAGCGGACTACTACACAGATACGCAGTATTTT
>TRBJ1-1|few|.|TRBV11-2
CASSLVSSLSGTEAFF
TGTGCCAGCAGCTTAGTTTCATCGTTATCGGGCACTGAAGCTTTCTTT
>TRBJ1-4|.|.|TRBV27
CASSLVSNEKLFF
TGTGCCAGCAGCCTCGTCTCTAATGAAAAACTGTTTTTT
>TRBJ1-2|.|TRBD1|TRBV13
CASSLGTGGGYTF
TGTGCCAGCAGCTTGGGGACAGGGGGAGGCTACACCTTC
>TRBJ2-3|.|.|TRBV30
CAWSVRTRSTDTQYF
TGTGCCTGGAGTGTACGGACTCGAAGCACAGATACGCAGTATTTT
>TRBJ1-1|.|.|TRBV5-1
CASSLAKNTEAFF
TGCGCCAGCAGCTTGGCGAAGAACACTGAAGCTTTCTTT